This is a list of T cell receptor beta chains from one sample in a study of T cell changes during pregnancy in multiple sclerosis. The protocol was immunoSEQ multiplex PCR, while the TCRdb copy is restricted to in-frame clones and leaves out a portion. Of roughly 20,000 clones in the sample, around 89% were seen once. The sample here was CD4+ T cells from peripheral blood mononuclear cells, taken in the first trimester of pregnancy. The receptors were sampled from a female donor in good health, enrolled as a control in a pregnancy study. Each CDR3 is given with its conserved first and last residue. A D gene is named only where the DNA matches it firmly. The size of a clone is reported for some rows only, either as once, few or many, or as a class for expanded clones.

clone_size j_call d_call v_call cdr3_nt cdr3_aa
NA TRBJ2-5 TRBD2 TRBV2 TGTGCCAGCAGGGGACTAGCGGGAGGGCCGGGAGAGACCCAGTACTTC CASRGLAGGPGETQYF
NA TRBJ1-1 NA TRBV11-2 TGTGCCAGCAGCTTAGGCGGTGAAGCTTTCTTT CASSLGGEAFF
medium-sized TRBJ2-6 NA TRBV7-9 TGTGCCAGCAGCTTAGTTGTAGGGGCAGGGGCCAACGTCCTGACTTTC CASSLVVGAGANVLTF
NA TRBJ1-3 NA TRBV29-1 TGCAGCGTTGAATTGGACTTCTCTGGAAACACCATATATTTT CSVELDFSGNTIYF
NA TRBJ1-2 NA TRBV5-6 TGTGCCAGCAGCGCCGACAGTGGAAACTATGGCTACACCTTC CASSADSGNYGYTF
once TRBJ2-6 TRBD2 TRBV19 TGTGCCAGTTCTCCGACTAGCGGCTCTGGGGCCAACGTCCTGACTTTC CASSPTSGSGANVLTF
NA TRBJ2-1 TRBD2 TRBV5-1 TGCGCCAGCAGCTCGGGGAGGAGCGGGGGTGAGCAGTTCTTC CASSSGRSGGEQFF
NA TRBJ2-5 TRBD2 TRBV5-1 TGCGCCAGCAGCACGGCGGGGGGCTGGGAGACCCAGTACTTC CASSTAGGWETQYF
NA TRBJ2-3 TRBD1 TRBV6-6 TGTGCCAGCAGGTCCCGGGACAGGGGTCAAGATACGCAGTATTTT CASRSRDRGQDTQYF
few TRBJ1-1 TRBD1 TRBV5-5 TGTGCCAGCAGCTTATCAGGGGACAGGAGGAACACTGAAGCTTTCTTT CASSLSGDRRNTEAFF
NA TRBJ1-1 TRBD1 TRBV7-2 TGTGCCAGCAGCCCCCAAAGGGGACAGCAGGAAGCTTTCTTT CASSPQRGQQEAFF
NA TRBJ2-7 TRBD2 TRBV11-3 TGTGCCAGCAGCTTAGATCTGGCGGGGGGGCGGAGCTCCTACGAGCAGTACTTC CASSLDLAGGRSSYEQYF
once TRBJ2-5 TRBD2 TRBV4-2 TGTGCCAGCAGCCAAGACCCGTTGACCCTGACTAGCGGTTACCAAGAGACCCAGTACTTC CASSQDPLTLTSGYQETQYF
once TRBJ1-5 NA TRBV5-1 TGCGCCAGCAGCTTGTCCGGTAGCAATCAGCCCCAGCATTTT CASSLSGSNQPQHF
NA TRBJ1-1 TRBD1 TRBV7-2 TGTGCCAGCAGCAGAGGACAGGGGGGGGGTGAAGCTTTCTTT CASSRGQGGGEAFF
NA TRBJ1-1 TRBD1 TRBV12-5 TGTGCTAGTGGCCATTACAGGGGTAGAGCTTTCTTT CASGHYRGRAFF
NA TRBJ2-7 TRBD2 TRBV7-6 TGTGCCAGCAGCTTAGTGGCTCCGACTAGCGGGGGACTACTCGGGCAGTACTTC CASSLVAPTSGGLLGQYF
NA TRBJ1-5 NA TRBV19 TGTGCCAGTAGTATGATCCGGGACAAGAGCAATCAGCCCCAGCATTTT CASSMIRDKSNQPQHF
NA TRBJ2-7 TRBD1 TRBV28 TGTGCCAGCAGTTTCCGGGGACAGGGCGGATACGAGCAGTACTTC CASSFRGQGGYEQYF
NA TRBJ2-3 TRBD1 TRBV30 TGTGCCTGGAGGTACAGGGGAACAGATACGCAGTATTTT CAWRYRGTDTQYF
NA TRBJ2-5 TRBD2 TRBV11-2 TGTGCCAGCAGCTTAGCGCCTAGCGGGAGGGGGTACCAAGAGACCCAGTACTTC CASSLAPSGRGYQETQYF
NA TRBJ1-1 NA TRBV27 TGTGCCAGCAGTAAAGGGGTGGGGAACACTGAAGCTTTCTTT CASSKGVGNTEAFF
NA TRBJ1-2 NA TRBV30 TGTGCCTGGAATACTAACTATGGCTACACCTTC CAWNTNYGYTF
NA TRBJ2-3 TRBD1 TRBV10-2 TGCGCCACCCAACAGGGGGCCGGCACAGATACGCAGTATTTT CATQQGAGTDTQYF
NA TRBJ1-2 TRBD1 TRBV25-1 TGTGCCAGCACCAGACAGGGTCACTATGGCTACACCTTC CASTRQGHYGYTF
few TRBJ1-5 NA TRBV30 TGTGCCTGGAGTGTTGGGGCAGGCAATCAGCCCCAGCATTTT CAWSVGAGNQPQHF
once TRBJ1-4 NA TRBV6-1 TGTGCCACACAGGGCGGCAATGAAAAACTGTTTTTT CATQGGNEKLFF
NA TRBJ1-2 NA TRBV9 TGTGCCAGCAGCCCCGACAGTAACTATGGCTACACCTTC CASSPDSNYGYTF
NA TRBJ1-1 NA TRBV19 TGTGCCAGTAGTCTGACAGGTAAGAACACTGAAGCTTTCTTT CASSLTGKNTEAFF
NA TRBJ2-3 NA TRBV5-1 TGCGCCAGCAGCCAAGAACCAGGGCGCTCGATGTATTTT CASSQEPGRSMYF
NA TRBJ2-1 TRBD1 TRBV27 TGTGCCAGCAATCCCCGGGACAGGCGTTACAATGAGCAGTTCTTC CASNPRDRRYNEQFF
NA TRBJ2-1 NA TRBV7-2 TGTGCCAGCAGCCCCCGAGGGAACTCCTACAATGAGCAGTTCTTC CASSPRGNSYNEQFF
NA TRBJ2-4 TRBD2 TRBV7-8 TGTGCCAGCAGCTTAGCCCTAGCGGGAGAAAACATTCAGTACTTC CASSLALAGENIQYF
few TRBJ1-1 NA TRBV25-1 TGTGCCAGCAGTGGGGGGGGTGCCACTGAAGCTTTCTTT CASSGGGATEAFF
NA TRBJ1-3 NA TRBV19 TGTGCCAGTAGTCTCACGCCTTTGGGGGTGGACTACGGAAACACCATATATTTT CASSLTPLGVDYGNTIYF
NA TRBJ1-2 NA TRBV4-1 TGCGCCAGCAGCCAAGAAGGAGCGTTAATCTATGGCTACACCTTC CASSQEGALIYGYTF
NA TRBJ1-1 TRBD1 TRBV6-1 TGTGCCAGCAGGCAGACAGGGGTGATCACTGAAGCTTTCTTT CASRQTGVITEAFF
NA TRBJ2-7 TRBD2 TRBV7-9 TGTGCCACCCGGGTGCGGCTAGCGGGAGACTCCTCCTACGAGCAGTACTTC CATRVRLAGDSSYEQYF
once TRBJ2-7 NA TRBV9 TGTGCCAGCAGCGCCCGTGTTCCTTCCCCCCCCTACGAGCAGTACTTC CASSARVPSPPYEQYF
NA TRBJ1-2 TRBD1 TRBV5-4 TGTGCCAGCAGCCTAGACAGGGGGCTGGACTATGGCTACACCTTC CASSLDRGLDYGYTF
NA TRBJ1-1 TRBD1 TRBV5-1 TGCGCCAGCAGCTTGGACACGGGACAGGGGATGGAAGCTTTCTTT CASSLDTGQGMEAFF
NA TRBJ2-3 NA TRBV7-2 TGTGCCAGCAGCTTCCCCGTGAGGGAATATACGCAGTATTTT CASSFPVREYTQYF
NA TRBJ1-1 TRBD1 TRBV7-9 TGTGCCAGCAGCCCCGGGGACAGGCAGAACACTGAAGCTTTCTTT CASSPGDRQNTEAFF
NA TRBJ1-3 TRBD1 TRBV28 TGTGCCAGCAGTTTGGGACAGGGGGCTGGTGGAAACACCATATATTTT CASSLGQGAGGNTIYF
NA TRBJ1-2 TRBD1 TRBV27 TGTGCCAGCAGAAGGACAGGGGTCGGCTACACCTTC CASRRTGVGYTF
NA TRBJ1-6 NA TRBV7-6 TGTGCCAGCGCGGTAGCTCAGGGAAAAGATAATTCACCCCTCCACTTT CASAVAQGKDNSPLHF
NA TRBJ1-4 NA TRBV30 TGTGCCTGGAGTGTACGGGGACGCGGGGGTGAAAAACTGTTTTTT CAWSVRGRGGEKLFF
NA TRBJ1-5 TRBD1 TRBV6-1 TGTGCCAGCAGTGAGAAGGGGGCGGAACAGCCCCAGCATTTT CASSEKGAEQPQHF
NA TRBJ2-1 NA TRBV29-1 TGCAGCGTAGGGAAAGGTAGCGGAACCTACAATGAGCAGTTCTTC CSVGKGSGTYNEQFF
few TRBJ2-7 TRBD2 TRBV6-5 TGTGCCAGCAGCCAACCGGGGGGGGCTCCTCACGAGCAGTACTTC CASSQPGGAPHEQYF
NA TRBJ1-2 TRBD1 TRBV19 TGTGCCAGCGTCAACCGGGACAGGGGATCCCCCGGGGATGGCTACACCTTC CASVNRDRGSPGDGYTF
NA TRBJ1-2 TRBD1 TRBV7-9 TGTGCCAGCAGCCCCCGACAGGGGGACTATGGCTACACCTTC CASSPRQGDYGYTF
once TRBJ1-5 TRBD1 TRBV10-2 TGCGCCAGCGGACAGGGTAGCAATCAGCCCCAGCATTTT CASGQGSNQPQHF
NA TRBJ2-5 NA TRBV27 TGTGCCAGCAGCCGATGGGGGGAAGAGACCCAGTACTTC CASSRWGEETQYF
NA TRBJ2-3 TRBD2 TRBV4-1 TGCGCCAGCAGCCAAGATAAGGGGACTACTTCTCGCACAGATACGCAGTATTTT CASSQDKGTTSRTDTQYF
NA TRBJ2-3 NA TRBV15 TGTGCCACCAGCGCACAGGGGGAGGGAGATACGCAGTATTTT CATSAQGEGDTQYF
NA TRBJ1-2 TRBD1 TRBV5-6 TGTGCCAGCAGCCCGAAATACAGGGGGGACTATGGCTACACCTTC CASSPKYRGDYGYTF
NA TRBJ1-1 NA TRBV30 TGTGCCTGGAGTGACCGGACAGTGGAAGCTTTCTTT CAWSDRTVEAFF
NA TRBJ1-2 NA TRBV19 TGTGCCAGTAGTAGAGAGGGGGGGGTGTATGGCTACACCTTC CASSREGGVYGYTF